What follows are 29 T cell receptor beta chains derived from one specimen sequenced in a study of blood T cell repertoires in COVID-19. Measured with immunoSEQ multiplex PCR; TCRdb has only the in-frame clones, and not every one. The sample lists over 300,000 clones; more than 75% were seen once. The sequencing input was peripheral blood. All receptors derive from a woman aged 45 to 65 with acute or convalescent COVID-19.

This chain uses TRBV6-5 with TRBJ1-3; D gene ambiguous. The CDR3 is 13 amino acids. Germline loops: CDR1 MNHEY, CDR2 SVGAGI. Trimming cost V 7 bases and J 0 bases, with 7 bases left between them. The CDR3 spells CASKLISGNTIYF. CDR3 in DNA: TGTGCCAGCAAACTGATCTCTGGAAACACCATATATTTT.

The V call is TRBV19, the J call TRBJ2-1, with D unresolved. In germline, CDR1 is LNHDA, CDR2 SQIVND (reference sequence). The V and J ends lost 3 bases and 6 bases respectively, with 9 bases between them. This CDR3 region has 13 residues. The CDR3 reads CASSMEPGNEQFF. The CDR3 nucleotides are TGTGCCAGTAGTATGGAGCCGGGCAATGAGCAGTTCTTC.

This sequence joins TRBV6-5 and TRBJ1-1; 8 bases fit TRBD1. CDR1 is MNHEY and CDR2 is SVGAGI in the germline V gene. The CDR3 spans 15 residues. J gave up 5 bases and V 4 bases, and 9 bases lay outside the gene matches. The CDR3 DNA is TGTGCCAGCAGTTCCAGACCCAGGGGGCAAACTGAAGCTTTCTTT. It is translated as CASSSRPRGQTEAFF.

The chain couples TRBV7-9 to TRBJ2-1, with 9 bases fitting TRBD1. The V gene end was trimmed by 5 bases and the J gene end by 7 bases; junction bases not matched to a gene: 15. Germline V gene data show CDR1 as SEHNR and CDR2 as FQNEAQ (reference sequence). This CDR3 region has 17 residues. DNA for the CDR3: TGTGCCAGCAGCCTCCTACTGGGACAGGGAGAGAGGAATGAGCAGTTCTTC. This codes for CASSLLLGQGERNEQFF.

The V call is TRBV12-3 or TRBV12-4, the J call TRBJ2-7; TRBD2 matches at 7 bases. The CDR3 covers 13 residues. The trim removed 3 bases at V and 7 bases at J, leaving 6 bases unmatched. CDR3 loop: CASSFSGGTEQYF. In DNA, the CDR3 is TGTGCCAGCAGTTTTTCCGGGGGGACGGAGCAGTACTTC.

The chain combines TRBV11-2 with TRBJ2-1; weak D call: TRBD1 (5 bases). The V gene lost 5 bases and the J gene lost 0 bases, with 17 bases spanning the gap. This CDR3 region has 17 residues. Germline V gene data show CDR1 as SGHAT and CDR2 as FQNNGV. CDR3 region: CASSPKAGASSYNEQFF. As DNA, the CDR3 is TGTGCCAGCAGCCCGAAAGCTGGGGCTAGCTCCTACAATGAGCAGTTCTTC. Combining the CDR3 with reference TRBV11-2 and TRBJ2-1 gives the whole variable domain EAGVAQSPRYKIIEKRQSVAFWCNPISGHATLYWYQQILGQGPKLLIQFQNNGVVDDSQLPKDRFSAERLKGVDSTLKIQPAKLEDSAVYLCASSPKAGASSYNEQFFGPGTRLTVL.

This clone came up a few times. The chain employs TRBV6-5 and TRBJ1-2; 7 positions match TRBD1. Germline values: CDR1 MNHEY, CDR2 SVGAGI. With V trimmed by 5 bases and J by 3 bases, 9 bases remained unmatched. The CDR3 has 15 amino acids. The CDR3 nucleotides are TGTGCCAGCAGTAGCGAGAGACAGGGTTACTATGGCTACACCTTC. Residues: CASSSERQGYYGYTF.

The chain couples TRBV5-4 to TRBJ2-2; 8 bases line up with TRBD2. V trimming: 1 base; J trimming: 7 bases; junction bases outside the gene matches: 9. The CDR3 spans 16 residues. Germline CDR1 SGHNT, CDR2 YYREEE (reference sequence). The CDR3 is CASSLLAGGLGGELFF. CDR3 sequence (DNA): TGTGCCAGCAGCTTGTTGGCGGGAGGATTGGGCGGGGAGCTGTTTTTT.

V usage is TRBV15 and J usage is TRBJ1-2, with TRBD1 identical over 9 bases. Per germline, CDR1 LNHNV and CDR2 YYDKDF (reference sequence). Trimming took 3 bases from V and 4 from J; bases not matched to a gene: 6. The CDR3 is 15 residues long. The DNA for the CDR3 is TGTGCCACCAGCAGGGGGACAGGGAGAGGCTATGGCTACACCTTC. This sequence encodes CATSRGTGRGYGYTF.

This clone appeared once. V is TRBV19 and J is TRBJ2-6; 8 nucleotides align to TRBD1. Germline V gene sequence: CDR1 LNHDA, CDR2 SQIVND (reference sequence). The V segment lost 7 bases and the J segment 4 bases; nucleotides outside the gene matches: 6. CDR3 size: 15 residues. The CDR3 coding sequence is TGTGCCAGTAATGACAGGGGTTTCGGGGCCAACGTCCTGACTTTC. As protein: CASNDRGFGANVLTF.

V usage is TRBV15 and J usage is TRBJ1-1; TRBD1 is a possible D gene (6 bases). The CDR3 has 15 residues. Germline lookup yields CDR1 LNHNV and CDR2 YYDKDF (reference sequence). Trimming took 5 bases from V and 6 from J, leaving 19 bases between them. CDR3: CATSLRGSLPSEAFF. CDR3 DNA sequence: TGTGCCACCAGCCTCAGGGGCTCCCTCCCCTCTGAAGCTTTCTTT. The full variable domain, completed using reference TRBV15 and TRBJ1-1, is DAMVIQNPRYQVTQFGKPVTLSCSQTLNHNVMYWYQQKSSQAPKLLFHYYDKDFNNEADTPDNFQSRRPNTSFCFLDIRSPGLGDTAMYLCATSLRGSLPSEAFFGQGTRLTVV.

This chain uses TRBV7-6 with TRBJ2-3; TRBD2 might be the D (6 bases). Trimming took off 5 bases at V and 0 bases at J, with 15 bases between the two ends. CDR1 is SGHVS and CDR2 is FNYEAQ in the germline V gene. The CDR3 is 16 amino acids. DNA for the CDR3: TGTGCCAGCAGCCCCCAGGGAGGTACTAGCACAGATACGCAGTATTTT. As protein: CASSPQGGTSTDTQYF.

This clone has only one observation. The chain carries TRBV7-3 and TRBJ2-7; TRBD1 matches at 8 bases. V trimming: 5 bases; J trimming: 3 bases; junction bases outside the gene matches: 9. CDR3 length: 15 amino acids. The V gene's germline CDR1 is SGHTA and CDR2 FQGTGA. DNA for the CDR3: TGTGCCAGCAGCCCATACGGACAGGGAAACTACGAGCAGTACTTC. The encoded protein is CASSPYGQGNYEQYF.

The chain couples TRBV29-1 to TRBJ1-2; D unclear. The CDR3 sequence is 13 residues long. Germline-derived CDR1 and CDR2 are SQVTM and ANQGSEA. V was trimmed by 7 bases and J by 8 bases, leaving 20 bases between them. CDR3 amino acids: CSGEPLAGGGYTF. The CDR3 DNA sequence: TGCAGCGGCGAACCCCTTGCGGGTGGAGGCTACACCTTC. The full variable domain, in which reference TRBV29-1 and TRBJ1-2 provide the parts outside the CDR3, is SAVISQKPSRDICQRGTSLTIQCQVDSQVTMMFWYRQQPGQSLTLIATANQGSEATYESGFVIDKFPISRPNLTFSTLTVSNMSPEDSSIYLCSGEPLAGGGYTFGSGTRLTVV.

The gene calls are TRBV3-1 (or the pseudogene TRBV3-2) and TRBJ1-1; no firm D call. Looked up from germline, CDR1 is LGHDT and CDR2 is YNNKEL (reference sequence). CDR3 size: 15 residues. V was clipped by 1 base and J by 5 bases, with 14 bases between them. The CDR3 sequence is CASSQGRASSTEAFF. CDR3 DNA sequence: TGTGCCAGCAGCCAAGGGCGGGCGTCTTCTACTGAAGCTTTCTTT.

The CDR3: CASSSFHNEQFF. The CDR3 coding sequence is TGTGCCAGCAGTTCATTCCACAATGAGCAGTTCTTC. The rearrangement uses TRBV28 and TRBJ2-1; D not certain. This CDR3 has 12 amino acids. The V and J ends lost 4 bases and 5 bases respectively, with 6 bases between them. Germline CDR1 reads MDHEN; CDR2 reads SYDVKM.

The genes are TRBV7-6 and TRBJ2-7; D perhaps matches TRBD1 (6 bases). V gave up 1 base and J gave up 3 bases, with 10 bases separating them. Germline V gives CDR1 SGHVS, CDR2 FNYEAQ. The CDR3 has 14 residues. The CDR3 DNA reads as TGTGCCAGCAGCTTAGGGTCAGGGGACTACGAGCAGTACTTC. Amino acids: CASSLGSGDYEQYF.

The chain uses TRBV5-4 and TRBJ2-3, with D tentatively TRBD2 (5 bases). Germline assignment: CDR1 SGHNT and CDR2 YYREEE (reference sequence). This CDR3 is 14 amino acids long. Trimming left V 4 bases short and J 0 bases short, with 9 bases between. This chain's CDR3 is CASSPSGSTDTQYF. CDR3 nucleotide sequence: TGTGCCAGCAGCCCGAGCGGAAGCACAGATACGCAGTATTTT.

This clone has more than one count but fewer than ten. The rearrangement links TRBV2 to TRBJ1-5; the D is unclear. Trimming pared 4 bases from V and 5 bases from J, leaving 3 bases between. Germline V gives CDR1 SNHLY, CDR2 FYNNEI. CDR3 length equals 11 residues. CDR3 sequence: CASSADQPQHF. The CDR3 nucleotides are TGTGCCAGCAGTGCAGATCAGCCCCAGCATTTT.

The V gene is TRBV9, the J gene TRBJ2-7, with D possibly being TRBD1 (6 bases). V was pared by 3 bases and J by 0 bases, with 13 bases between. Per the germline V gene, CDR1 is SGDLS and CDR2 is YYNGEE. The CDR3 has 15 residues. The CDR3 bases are TGTGCCAGCAGCGCAGAGGACAGTCACTCCTACGAGCAGTACTTC. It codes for CASSAEDSHSYEQYF.

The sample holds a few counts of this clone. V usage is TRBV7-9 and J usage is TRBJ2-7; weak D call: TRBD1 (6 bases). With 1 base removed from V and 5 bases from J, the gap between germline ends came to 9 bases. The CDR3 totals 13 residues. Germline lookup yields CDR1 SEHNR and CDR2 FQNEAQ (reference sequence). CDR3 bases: TGTGCCAGCAGCTTAGTACAGGGTGACGAGCAGTACTTC. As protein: CASSLVQGDEQYF.

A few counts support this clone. In DNA, the CDR3 is TGTGCCAGCAGCGCTGGGACTAGCGGGAGATCCTACGAGCAGTACTTC. Its protein product is CASSAGTSGRSYEQYF. The rearrangement uses TRBV5-4 and TRBJ2-7; 14 bases fit TRBD2. The V gene end was trimmed by 4 bases and the J gene end by 1 base; junction bases not matched to a gene: 4. The CDR3 spans 16 residues. CDR1 and CDR2 (germline): SGHNT, YYREEE (reference sequence).

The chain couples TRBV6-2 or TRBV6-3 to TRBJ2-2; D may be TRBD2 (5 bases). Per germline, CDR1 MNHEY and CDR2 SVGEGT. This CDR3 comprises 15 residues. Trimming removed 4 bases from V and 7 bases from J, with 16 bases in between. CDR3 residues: CASSSPGSRGGELFF. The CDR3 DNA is TGTGCCAGCAGTTCTCCGGGGAGTAGAGGCGGGGAGCTGTTTTTT.

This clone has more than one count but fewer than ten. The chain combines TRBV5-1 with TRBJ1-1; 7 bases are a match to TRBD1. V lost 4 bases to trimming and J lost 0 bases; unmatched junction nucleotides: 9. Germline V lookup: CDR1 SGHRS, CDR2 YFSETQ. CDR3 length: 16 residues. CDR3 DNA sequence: TGCGCCAGCAGCGGAGGACAGGTGGGGATGAACACTGAAGCTTTCTTT. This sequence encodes CASSGGQVGMNTEAFF.

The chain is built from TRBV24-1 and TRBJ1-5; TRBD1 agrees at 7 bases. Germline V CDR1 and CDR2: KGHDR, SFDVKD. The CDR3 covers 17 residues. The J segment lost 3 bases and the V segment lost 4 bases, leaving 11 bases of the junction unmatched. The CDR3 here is CATSDTPGQFYNQPQHF. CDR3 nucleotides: TGTGCCACCAGTGACACCCCGGGACAGTTTTACAATCAGCCCCAGCATTTT.

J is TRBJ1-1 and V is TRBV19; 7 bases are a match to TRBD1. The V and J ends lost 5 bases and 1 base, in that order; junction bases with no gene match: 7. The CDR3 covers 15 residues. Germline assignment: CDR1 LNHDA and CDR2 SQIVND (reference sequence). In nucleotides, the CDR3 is TGTGCCAGTAGTGGACGACAGGGCACGAACACTGAAGCTTTCTTT. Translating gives CASSGRQGTNTEAFF.

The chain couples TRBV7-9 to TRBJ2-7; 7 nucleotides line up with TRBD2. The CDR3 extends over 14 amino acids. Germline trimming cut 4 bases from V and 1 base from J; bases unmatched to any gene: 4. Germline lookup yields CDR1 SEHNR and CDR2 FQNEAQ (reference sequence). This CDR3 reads CASSWAGGSYEQYF. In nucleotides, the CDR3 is TGTGCCAGCAGCTGGGCCGGGGGGTCCTACGAGCAGTACTTC.

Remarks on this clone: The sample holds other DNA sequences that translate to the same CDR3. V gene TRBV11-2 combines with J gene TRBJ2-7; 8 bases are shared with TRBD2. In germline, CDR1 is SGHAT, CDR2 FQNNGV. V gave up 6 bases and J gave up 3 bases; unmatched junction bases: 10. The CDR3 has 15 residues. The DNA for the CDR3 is TGTGCCAGCAGTCCGATAGCGGGACCAATCTACGAGCAGTACTTC. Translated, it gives CASSPIAGPIYEQYF.

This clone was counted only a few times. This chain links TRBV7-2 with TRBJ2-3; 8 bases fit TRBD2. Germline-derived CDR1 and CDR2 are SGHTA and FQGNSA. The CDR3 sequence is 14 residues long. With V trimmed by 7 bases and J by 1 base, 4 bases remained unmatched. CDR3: CASTLGRGTDTQYF. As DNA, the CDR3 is TGTGCCAGCACCCTCGGGAGGGGCACAGATACGCAGTATTTT.